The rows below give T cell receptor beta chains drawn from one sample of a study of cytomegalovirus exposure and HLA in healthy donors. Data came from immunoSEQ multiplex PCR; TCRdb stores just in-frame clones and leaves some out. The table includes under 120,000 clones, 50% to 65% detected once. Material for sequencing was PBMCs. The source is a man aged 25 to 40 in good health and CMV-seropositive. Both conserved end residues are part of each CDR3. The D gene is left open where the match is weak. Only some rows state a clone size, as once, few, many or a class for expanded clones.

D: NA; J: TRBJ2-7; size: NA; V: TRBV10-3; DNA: TGTGCCATCGCCAAAGGGCCACCGCGGGGTTACGAGCAGTACTTC; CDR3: CAIAKGPPRGYEQYF
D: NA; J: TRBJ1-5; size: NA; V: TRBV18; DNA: TGTGCCAGCTCACCGGGTGGGGGCGGGCGGCAGCCCCAGCATTTT; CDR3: CASSPGGGGRQPQHF
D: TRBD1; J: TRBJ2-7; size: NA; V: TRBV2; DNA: TGTGCCAGCAGCGGCCGGGACAGGGGTGGCTACGAGCAGTACTTC; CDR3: CASSGRDRGGYEQYF
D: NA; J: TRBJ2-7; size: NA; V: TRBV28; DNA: TGTGCCAGATACCCCCAGGAACAGGGTAAGTTCTACGAGCAGTACTTC; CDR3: CARYPQEQGKFYEQYF
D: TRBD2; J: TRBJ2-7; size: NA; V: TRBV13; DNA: TGTGCCAGCAGCCTACCGGGGGGCTCCTACGAGCAGTACTTC; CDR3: CASSLPGGSYEQYF
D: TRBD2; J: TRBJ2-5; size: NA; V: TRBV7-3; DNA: TGTGCCAGCAGCTTAGCGATCTCGACTAGCGGGAAGGAAGAGACCCAGTACTTC; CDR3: CASSLAISTSGKEETQYF
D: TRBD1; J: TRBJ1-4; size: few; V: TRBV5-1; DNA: TGCGCCAGCAGCTTGGAATGGCGGGACAGGGATGAAAAACTGTTTTTT; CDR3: CASSLEWRDRDEKLFF
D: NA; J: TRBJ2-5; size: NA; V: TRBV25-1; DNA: TGTGCCACCACAGGGATCGAGACCCAGTACTTC; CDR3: CATTGIETQYF
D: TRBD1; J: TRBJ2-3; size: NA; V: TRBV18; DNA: TGTGCCAGCTCACCACAGGGGGCTCTCGATACGCAGTATTTT; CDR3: CASSPQGALDTQYF
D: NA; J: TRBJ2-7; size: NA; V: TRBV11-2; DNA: TGTGCCAGCAGCTTAGGGGTAGGAGGCGAGCAGTACTTC; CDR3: CASSLGVGGEQYF
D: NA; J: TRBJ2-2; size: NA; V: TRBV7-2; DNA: TGTGCCAGCAGCTTAGTGGGAGGTTGGACTACCTTAACCGGGGAGCTGTTTTTT; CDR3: CASSLVGGWTTLTGELFF
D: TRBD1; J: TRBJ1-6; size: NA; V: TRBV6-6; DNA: TGTGCCAGCAGTTGGAGTGGACAGGGTGGATCACCCCTCCACTTT; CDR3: CASSWSGQGGSPLHF
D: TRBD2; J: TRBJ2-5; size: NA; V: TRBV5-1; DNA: TGCGCCAGCAGCATAGGACTAGCGGGAGAGACCCAATACTTC; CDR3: CASSIGLAGETQYF
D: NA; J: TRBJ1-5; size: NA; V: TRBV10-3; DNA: TGTGCCATCAGTCAGGGTCGAGGTCAGCCCCAGCATTTT; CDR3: CAISQGRGQPQHF
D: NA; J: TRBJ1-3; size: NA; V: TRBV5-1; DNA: TGCGCCAGCAGAGGACGGGGTCCGGACACCATATATTTT; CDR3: CASRGRGPDTIYF
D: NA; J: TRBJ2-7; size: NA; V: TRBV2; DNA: TGTGCCAGCAAGAGACTGATTAGCTCCTACGAGCAGTACTTC; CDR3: CASKRLISSYEQYF
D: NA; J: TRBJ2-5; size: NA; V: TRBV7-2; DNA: TGTGCCAGCAGCCCCGGGAGGGACAGGGCAGAGACCCAGTACTTC; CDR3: CASSPGRDRAETQYF
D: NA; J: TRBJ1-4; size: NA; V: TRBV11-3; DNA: TGTGCCAGCAGCTCACAGGGCCCCAATGAAAAACTGTTTTTT; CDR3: CASSSQGPNEKLFF
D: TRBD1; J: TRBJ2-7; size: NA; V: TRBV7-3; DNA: TGTGCCAGCAGCTTAACCCCCGACAGGGGAGGCGAGCAGTACTTC; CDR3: CASSLTPDRGGEQYF
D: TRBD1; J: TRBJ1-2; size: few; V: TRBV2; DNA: TGTGCCAGCAGTGATTCGACAGGGTACTATGGCTACACCTTC; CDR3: CASSDSTGYYGYTF
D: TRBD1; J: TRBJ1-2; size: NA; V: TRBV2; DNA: TGTGCCAGCAGCGCGACAGGGGATGATGGCTACACCTTC; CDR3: CASSATGDDGYTF
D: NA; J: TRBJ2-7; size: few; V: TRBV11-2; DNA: TGTGCCAGCAGCCCTGCCGGGGTGGGGGAGCAGTACTTC; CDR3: CASSPAGVGEQYF
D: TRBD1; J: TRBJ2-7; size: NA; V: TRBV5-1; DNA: TGCGCCAGCAGCTGGTCGGGGACAGGGGCCGACGAGCAGTACTTC; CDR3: CASSWSGTGADEQYF
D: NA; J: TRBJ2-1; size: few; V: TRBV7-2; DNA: TGTGCCAGCAGCTTACAGATTTTCTCCTACAATGAGCAGTTCTTC; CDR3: CASSLQIFSYNEQFF
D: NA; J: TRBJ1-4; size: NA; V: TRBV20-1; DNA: TGCAGTGCTAGAGTGCGTGAAAAACTGTTTTTT; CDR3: CSARVREKLFF
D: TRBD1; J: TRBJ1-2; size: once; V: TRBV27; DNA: TGTGCCAGCAGACCTAAGACAGGGAACTATGGCTACACCTTC; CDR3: CASRPKTGNYGYTF
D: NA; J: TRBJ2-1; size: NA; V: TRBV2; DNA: TGTGCCAGCACCACTGCCGACGGGGGAACCTACAATGAGCAGTTCTTC; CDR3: CASTTADGGTYNEQFF
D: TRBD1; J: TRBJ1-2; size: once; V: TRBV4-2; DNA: TGTGCCAGCAGCCAACCGGGACAGGGCTATGGCTACACCTTC; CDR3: CASSQPGQGYGYTF
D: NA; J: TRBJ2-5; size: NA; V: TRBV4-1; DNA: TGCGCCAGTAGGACGCTGGGGGGCCAAGAGACCCAGTACTTC; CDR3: CASRTLGGQETQYF
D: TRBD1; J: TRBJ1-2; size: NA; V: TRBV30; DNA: TGTGCCCTTAGGAAAGACAGGGGAGGTGGCTACACCTTC; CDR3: CALRKDRGGGYTF
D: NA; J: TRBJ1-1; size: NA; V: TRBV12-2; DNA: TGTGCAAGTCGATCAGGGGTGGCAGAAGCTTTCTTT; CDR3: CASRSGVAEAFF
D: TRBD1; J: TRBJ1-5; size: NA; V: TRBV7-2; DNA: TGTGCCAGCAGCTTCGACAGGGCGATTAATCAGCCCCAGCATTTT; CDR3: CASSFDRAINQPQHF
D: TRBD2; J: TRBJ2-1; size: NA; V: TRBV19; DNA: TGTGCCAGTAGTCCGATAACTAGCGGGGGATACAATGAGCAGTTCTTC; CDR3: CASSPITSGGYNEQFF
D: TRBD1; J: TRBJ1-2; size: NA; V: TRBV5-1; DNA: TGCGCCAGCAGCTTGGGACAGGGGGTATCCTATGGCTACACCTTC; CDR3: CASSLGQGVSYGYTF
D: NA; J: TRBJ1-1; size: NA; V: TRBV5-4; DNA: TGTGCCAGCAGCAGCAACAGGGAGAACACTGAAGCTTTCTTT; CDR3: CASSSNRENTEAFF
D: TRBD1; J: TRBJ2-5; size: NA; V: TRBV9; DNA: TGTGCCAGCAGCGTACGGGACAGGGGGCGTGGAGAGACCCAGTACTTC; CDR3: CASSVRDRGRGETQYF
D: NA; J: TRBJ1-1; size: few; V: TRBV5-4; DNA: TGTGCCAGCAGCTTGAGGGGGATGGGGTTGAACACTGAAGCTTTCTTT; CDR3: CASSLRGMGLNTEAFF
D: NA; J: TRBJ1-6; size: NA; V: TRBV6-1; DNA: TGTGCCAGCAGTGAAGGGGGGCTACCCCTCCACTTT; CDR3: CASSEGGLPLHF
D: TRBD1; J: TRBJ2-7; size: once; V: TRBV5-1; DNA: TGCGCCAGCAGCGCTAGACCCCAAAGACAGGGGACGGGCGAGCAGTACTTC; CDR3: CASSARPQRQGTGEQYF
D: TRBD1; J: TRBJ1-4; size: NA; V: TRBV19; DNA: TGTGCCAGTAGTAAGGACAGGGGAACTAATGAAAAACTGTTTTTT; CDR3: CASSKDRGTNEKLFF
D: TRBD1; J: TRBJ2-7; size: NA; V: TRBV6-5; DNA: TGTGCCAGCAGTTCTACAGGGGATATCATCTACGAGCAGTACTTC; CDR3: CASSSTGDIIYEQYF
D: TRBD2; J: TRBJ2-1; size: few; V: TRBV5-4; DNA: TGTGCCAGCATCCGACTAGCGGGGGGCAACAATGAGCAGTTCTTC; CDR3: CASIRLAGGNNEQFF
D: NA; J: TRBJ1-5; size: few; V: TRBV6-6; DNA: TGTGCCACCACGACAGCGCAAGGCAATCAGCCCCAGCATTTT; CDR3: CATTTAQGNQPQHF